These 22 T cell receptor beta chains share one sample of origin, sequenced in a study of blood T cell repertoires in COVID-19. The repertoire was sequenced with immunoSEQ multiplex PCR; TCRdb's copy has only in-frame clones and lacks some. The repertoire holds around 16,000 clones, with around 83% as singletons. Specimen: peripheral blood. These receptor sequences come from a man between 60 and 70 years old with acute or convalescent COVID-19.

The CDR3 is CASRGGVSSYEQYF. Written as DNA, the CDR3 is TGTGCAAGTCGCGGGGGGGTCAGCTCCTACGAGCAGTACTTC. The genes are TRBV12-2 and TRBJ2-7; the table's D call of TRBD2 was not tested on the DNA. TRBV12-2 corresponds to a pseudogene. The CDR3 runs 14 residues.

V usage is TRBV5-1 and J usage is TRBJ2-2; 7 nucleotides match TRBD1. The CDR3 has 15 amino acids. The V segment lost 0 bases and the J segment 4 bases; nucleotides outside the gene matches: 3. In germline, CDR1 is SGHRS, CDR2 YFSETQ. CDR3 nucleotide sequence: TGCGCCAGCAGCTTGGGTTCAGGGGGCACCGGGGAGCTGTTTTTT. It specifies CASSLGSGGTGELFF.

V usage is TRBV7-3 and J usage is TRBJ2-6; D remains ambiguous. The CDR3 length is 14 residues. V was shortened by 4 bases and J by 4 bases, with 8 bases between the two germline ends. The germline gives CDR1 SGHTA, CDR2 FQGTGA. The CDR3 sequence is CASSSPGGANVLTF. CDR3 sequence (DNA): TGTGCCAGCAGCTCCCCCGGGGGGGCCAACGTCCTGACTTTC.

The genes are TRBV5-1 and TRBJ2-1; perhaps TRBD2 as D (5 bases). The CDR3 is 23 amino acids. Germline CDR1 SGHRS, CDR2 YFSETQ. The germline V and J ends were trimmed by 0 bases and 0 bases, with 31 bases remaining between them. CDR3 DNA: TGCGCCAGCAGCTTGGGATGGCCCACGAAAGAAGGCTTCGAGGGAGTCTCCTACAATGAGCAGTTCTTC. The encoded protein is CASSLGWPTKEGFEGVSYNEQFF.

This chain connects TRBV5-8 to TRBJ2-3; 7 bases line up with TRBD2. This CDR3 comprises 15 residues. Germline loops: CDR1 SGHTS, CDR2 YDEGEE. Trimming removed 3 bases from V and 0 bases from J; junction bases left unmatched: 4. The CDR3 region is CASSWEGRSTDTQYF. The CDR3 bases are TGTGCCAGCAGCTGGGAGGGCCGTAGCACAGATACGCAGTATTTT.

The chain employs TRBV12-3 or TRBV12-4 and TRBJ2-7; D is undetermined. V lost 2 bases, J lost 3 bases, and 5 bases lay in between. The CDR3 contains 12 residues. The CDR3 loop reads CASSLNGYEQYF. DNA of the CDR3: TGTGCCAGCAGTTTAAACGGCTACGAGCAGTACTTC.

This rearrangement joins TRBV6-1 to TRBJ2-3; the D is unclear. The V gene lost 3 bases and the J gene lost 4 bases, with 5 bases spanning the gap. The germline V gene encodes CDR1 MNHNS and CDR2 SASEGT. This CDR3 comprises 12 residues. The CDR3 DNA sequence: TGTGCCAGCAGTGATTCGGCAGATACGCAGTATTTT. This encodes CASSDSADTQYF.

The chain combines TRBV9 with TRBJ2-7, with D perhaps matching TRBD1 (6 bases). The CDR3 runs 12 residues. In germline, CDR1 is SGDLS, CDR2 YYNGEE. Trimming took 4 bases from V and 8 from J, leaving 13 bases between them. CDR3 residues: CASSPTQGKQYF. The CDR3 nucleotides read TGTGCCAGCAGCCCGACCCAGGGGAAGCAGTACTTC. The variable domain in full, completed from reference TRBV9 and TRBJ2-7, reads DSGVTQTPKHLITATGQRVTLRCSPRSGDLSVYWYQQSLDQGLQFLIQYYNGEERAKGNILERFSAQQFPDLHSELNLSSLELGDSALYFCASSPTQGKQYFGPGTRLTVT.

V usage is TRBV10-3 and J usage is TRBJ2-7, with 7 bases that match TRBD1. V lost 6 bases, J lost 3 bases, and 8 bases stayed unmatched. This CDR3 comprises 14 residues. Germline V gene data show CDR1 as ENHRY and CDR2 as SYGVKD. For the CDR3, the DNA is TGTGCCATCAGCCGACAGGGTGAGGTCTACGAGCAGTACTTC. Its protein product is CAISRQGEVYEQYF.

V usage is TRBV19 and J usage is TRBJ1-5; tentative D call: TRBD1 (6 bases). Germline values: CDR1 LNHDA, CDR2 SQIVND (reference sequence). The V gene lost 6 bases and the J gene lost 3 bases, with 12 bases spanning the gap. The CDR3 extends over 14 amino acids. In nucleotides, the CDR3 is TGTGCCAGTAGGGGACACGTAAACAATCAGCCCCAGCATTTT. As protein: CASRGHVNNQPQHF.

The chain links TRBV13 to TRBJ1-4; D remains ambiguous. Trimming pared 6 bases from V and 4 bases from J, leaving 15 bases between. Germline V lookup: CDR1 PRHDT, CDR2 FYEKMQ (reference sequence). The CDR3 contains 15 residues. CDR3 bases: TGTGCCAGCAGTTCACAACAGCATCTTAATGAAAAACTGTTTTTT. It encodes CASSSQQHLNEKLFF.

The CDR3 loop is CASSYSGGATEQFF. Written as DNA, the CDR3 is TGTGCCAGCAGTTATAGTGGCGGGGCCACAGAGCAGTTCTTC. The rearrangement joins TRBV6-2 or TRBV6-3 to TRBJ2-1, with D possibly TRBD2 on 6 matching bases. The CDR3 covers 14 residues. Germline-derived CDR1 and CDR2 are MNHEY and SVGEGT. V lost 3 bases and J 10 bases, leaving 16 bases between the germline ends.

This sequence joins TRBV19 and TRBJ1-1, with no clear D. This CDR3 is 15 amino acids long. The V gene lost 7 bases and the J gene lost 5 bases, with 20 bases spanning the gap. CDR1 is LNHDA, CDR2 SQIVND, per germline (reference sequence). The CDR3 sequence is CASTPPPRGETEAFF. The CDR3 DNA reads as TGTGCCAGTACTCCTCCCCCACGGGGTGAGACTGAAGCTTTCTTT.

The rearrangement uses TRBV2 and TRBJ2-1; D remains unclear. CDR3 length: 14 residues. Trimming took off 3 bases at V and 2 bases at J, with 8 bases between the two ends. Looked up from germline, CDR1 is SNHLY and CDR2 is FYNNEI. The CDR3 DNA reads TGTGCCAGCAGTGAGCGGTCAACCTACAATGAGCAGTTCTTC. It is translated as CASSERSTYNEQFF.

This chain uses TRBV29-1 with TRBJ2-3, with TRBD2 matching 10 bases. The CDR3 sequence is 15 residues long. The germline V gene has CDR1 SQVTM and CDR2 ANQGSEA. CDR3 DNA sequence: TGCAGTCTGTCTTGGTTTAGCGGGGGGACAGATACGCAGTATTTT. Translating it yields CSLSWFSGGTDTQYF.

The chain uses TRBV7-2 and TRBJ2-1, with D maybe TRBD1 (5 bases). This CDR3 has 14 amino acids. Per the germline V gene, CDR1 is SGHTA and CDR2 is FQGNSA. V lost 5 bases and J 4 bases, leaving 12 bases between the germline ends. The CDR3 DNA is TGTGCCAGCAGCCCTGGGGCATTTTACAATGAGCAGTTCTTC. The encoded protein is CASSPGAFYNEQFF. The full variable domain, in which reference TRBV7-2 and TRBJ2-1 provide the parts outside the CDR3, is GAGVSQSPSNKVTEKGKDVELRCDPISGHTALYWYRQSLGQGLEFLIYFQGNSAPDKSGLPSDRFSAERTGGSVSTLTIQRTQQEDSAVYLCASSPGAFYNEQFFGPGTRLTVL.

The CDR3 DNA is TGCGCCAGCAGCCGTTACCTAGCGGGAGAGGGAGATACGCAGTATTTT. Amino acids: CASSRYLAGEGDTQYF. This chain connects TRBV5-1 to TRBJ2-3; 10 bases are shared with TRBD2. The CDR3 runs 16 residues. Unmatched junction bases numbered 10, after V lost 4 bases and J lost 5 bases. Germline V CDR1 and CDR2: SGHRS, YFSETQ.

The J gene is TRBJ2-7, the V gene TRBV5-1; 8 bases are shared with TRBD1. This CDR3 comprises 18 residues. The junction had 14 bases not matched to a gene; V was cut back by 1 base and J by 2 bases. Germline-derived CDR1 and CDR2 are SGHRS and YFSETQ. DNA of the CDR3: TGCGCCAGCAGCTTGAAGGCGGCAGGGGGCCAGCTTGCCTACGAGCAGTACTTC. This gives the protein CASSLKAAGGQLAYEQYF.

The chain uses TRBV7-2 and TRBJ2-7; a possible D gene is TRBD1 (5 bases). Trimming left V 0 bases short and J 0 bases short, with 9 bases between. Germline lookup yields CDR1 SGHTA and CDR2 FQGNSA. The CDR3 contains 15 residues. CDR3 DNA sequence: TGTGCCAGCAGCTTAGCAGGGGCTTACTCCTACGAGCAGTACTTC. This encodes CASSLAGAYSYEQYF.

The chain is built from TRBV18 and TRBJ2-5, with 8 bases that match TRBD2. The V segment lost 3 bases and the J segment 5 bases; nucleotides outside the gene matches: 5. The CDR3 covers 14 residues. Per the germline V gene, CDR1 is KGHSH and CDR2 is LQKENI. The DNA of the CDR3 is TGTGCCAGCTCACCCACGGGGGGGACGGAGACCCAGTACTTC. This codes for CASSPTGGTETQYF.

The V gene is TRBV7-9, the J gene TRBJ1-2, with 11 bases that match TRBD1. The V and J ends lost 0 bases and 8 bases, in that order; junction bases with no gene match: 11. This CDR3 is built from 17 residues. Germline values: CDR1 SEHNR, CDR2 FQNEAQ (reference sequence). The CDR3 region is CASSLASAGTGGDGYTF. The CDR3 DNA sequence: TGTGCCAGCAGCTTAGCCAGCGCCGGGACAGGGGGTGACGGCTACACCTTC.

V and J are TRBV6-6 and TRBJ2-3, with no clear D. The CDR3 covers 16 residues. Germline lookup yields CDR1 MNHNY and CDR2 SVGAGI (reference sequence). V dropped 5 bases and J dropped 2 bases, with 17 bases sitting between them. In DNA form, the CDR3 reads TGTGCCAGCAGTCTCTCACCGGGTTCACCCACAGATACGCAGTATTTT. Protein: CASSLSPGSPTDTQYF.